One and the same sample provided the 16 T cell receptor beta chains below, sequenced in a study of response to subunit inactivated influenza vaccine. TCRdb passed the RT-PCR reads through MiXCR, listing each CDR3 protein once. The sample gives more than 450,000 distinct CDR3 sequences, approximately 10% of which show up once; 11% is in the top ten. This sample also belongs to another study, concerning T cells expressing NK-cell markers. Turning to that study: Template switching by 5'RACE with UMIs generated the TCR beta cDNA.

The sample in question was PBMCs from blood, obtained on the day of vaccination. Receptors were obtained from a man in his fifties who received an inactivated influenza vaccine.

The sample holds many counts of this clonotype. The chain uses TRBV11-1 and TRBJ2-7; 15 bases line up with TRBD2. Germline V gene sequence: CDR1 SGHAT, CDR2 FQDESV (reference sequence). V lost 1 base and J lost 3; bases outside the gene matches: 10. There are 19 residues in the CDR3. Here the CDR3 reads CASSLVFGTSGRSSYEQYF. CDR3 DNA sequence: TGTGCCAGCAGCTTAGTTTTCGGGACTAGCGGGAGGTCGAGCTACGAGCAGTACTTC.

This chain connects TRBV20-1 to TRBJ2-2; D unresolved. The CDR3 extends over 14 amino acids. Trimming cost V 5 bases and J 5 bases, with 15 bases left between them. Germline V gives CDR1 DFQATT, CDR2 SNEGSKA (reference sequence). The CDR3 loop is CSAPEFASTGELFF. The CDR3 bases are TGCAGTGCTCCAGAGTTTGCTTCTACCGGGGAGCTGTTTTTT.

This clonotype was seen a handful of times. The chain is built from TRBV5-5 and TRBJ2-7, with D unclear. V was cut by 0 bases and J by 2 bases, with 9 bases left in between. CDR1 is SGHKS, CDR2 YYEKEE, per germline (reference sequence). The CDR3 consists of 14 residues. The CDR3 loop reads CASSLDPVPYEQYF. CDR3 coding DNA: TGTGCCAGCAGCTTGGACCCCGTCCCCTACGAGCAGTACTTC.

The chain employs TRBV15 and TRBJ2-7, with TRBD2 identical over 11 bases. The germline CDR1 and CDR2 sequences are LNHNV and YYDKDF (reference sequence). V lost 4 bases, J lost 5 bases, and 7 bases stayed unmatched. The CDR3 consists of 15 residues. CDR3 in amino acids: CATSKILAGVHEQYF. The CDR3 region has the DNA TGTGCCACCAGCAAAATACTAGCGGGAGTCCACGAGCAGTACTTC.

This clonotype was observed many times. The rearrangement links TRBV7-2 to TRBJ2-7; 7 nucleotides agree with TRBD1. The germline gives CDR1 SGHTA, CDR2 FQGNSA. The CDR3 loop spans 14 amino acids. V gave up 3 bases and J gave up 2 bases; unmatched junction bases: 4. This CDR3 is CASSFHRGPYEQYF. The DNA for the CDR3 is TGTGCCAGCAGCTTCCACAGGGGTCCCTACGAGCAGTACTTC.

This clonotype was recorded a few times. The rearrangement links TRBV6-2 or TRBV6-3 to TRBJ2-7, with TRBD1 matching over 12 bases. The CDR3 runs to 16 residues. The germline gives CDR1 MNHEY, CDR2 SVGEGT. Unmatched junction bases numbered 8, after V lost 6 bases and J lost 2 bases. The CDR3 region has the DNA TGTGCCAGCAGGGGACAGGGGGCTGCTATTACCTACGAGCAGTACTTC. Its protein is CASRGQGAAITYEQYF.

This rearrangement joins TRBV7-2 to TRBJ2-7, with 7 bases that match TRBD2. CDR1 and CDR2 from the germline V gene are SGHTA and FQGNSA. After removal of 5 bases from V and 0 bases from J, the junction contained 7 bases not matched to a gene. The CDR3 consists of 15 residues. CDR3 DNA sequence: TGTGCCAGCAGCAATAGCGGGTCGAGCTCCTACGAGCAGTACTTC. Protein sequence: CASSNSGSSSYEQYF.

This clonotype was seen only a few times. The CDR3 DNA follows: TGTGCCAGCACCCAGGGGGTGTATAATGAGCAGTTCTTC. Amino acids: CASTQGVYNEQFF. This chain links TRBV2 with TRBJ2-1; 7 nucleotides line up with TRBD1. Unmatched junction bases numbered 7, after V lost 7 bases and J lost 7 bases. CDR1 is SNHLY and CDR2 is FYNNEI in the germline V gene. The CDR3 consists of 13 residues.

This chain links TRBV7-2 with TRBJ2-3, with a possible D match to TRBD1 (5 bases). The length of the CDR3 is 15 residues. The V gene's germline CDR1 is SGHTA and CDR2 FQGNSA. Between the trimmed V and J ends, which lost 4 bases and 2 bases, there was a span of 13 bases. The CDR3 bases are TGTGCCAGCAGCTCCAGACAGCCCGACACAGATACGCAGTATTTT. It is translated as CASSSRQPDTDTQYF. Drawing the rest from reference TRBV7-2 and TRBJ2-3, the complete variable domain is GAGVSQSPSNKVTEKGKDVELRCDPISGHTALYWYRQSLGQGLEFLIYFQGNSAPDKSGLPSDRFSAERTGGSVSTLTIQRTQQEDSAVYLCASSSRQPDTDTQYFGPGTRLTVL.

The chain joins TRBV7-9 to TRBJ2-5; no reliable D call. V shed 2 bases and J shed 4 bases, with 5 bases lying between them. Germline loops: CDR1 SEHNR, CDR2 FQNEAQ (reference sequence). The CDR3 loop spans 12 amino acids. As DNA, the CDR3 is TGTGCCAGCAGCTTAACATCAGAGACCCAGTACTTC. Translated: CASSLTSETQYF.

This clonotype was counted only a few times. This chain uses TRBV7-2 with TRBJ2-3, with 8 bases identical to TRBD2. The V and J ends lost 5 bases and 4 bases, in that order; junction bases with no gene match: 8. Per germline, CDR1 SGHTA and CDR2 FQGNSA. The CDR3 is made up of 15 amino acids. DNA for the CDR3: TGTGCCAGCAGCGTCCGCGGGGGGCCTTCAGATACGCAGTATTTT. Translating gives CASSVRGGPSDTQYF.

The V call is TRBV7-9, the J call TRBJ1-1; 8 nucleotides match TRBD1. Germline CDR1 is SEHNR and CDR2 is FQNEAQ (reference sequence). The junction had 21 bases not matched to a gene; V was cut back by 6 bases and J by 12 bases. The CDR3 contains 16 residues. Written as DNA, the CDR3 is TGTGCCAGCAGTCCACAACCCCGGGCGCTTACAGGGGGACCTTTCTTT. Encoded protein: CASSPQPRALTGGPFF. The full variable domain, completed using reference TRBV7-9 and TRBJ1-1, is DTGVSQNPRHKITKRGQNVTFRCDPISEHNRLYWYRQTLGQGPEFLTYFQNEAQLEKSRLLSDRFSAERPKGSFSTLEIQRTEQGDSAMYLCASSPQPRALTGGPFFGQGTRLTVV.

This clonotype has only a few counts. The chain uses TRBV28 and TRBJ2-1, with D possibly being TRBD1 (6 bases). V gave up 5 bases and J gave up 1 base, with 9 bases separating them. Germline CDR1 and CDR2: MDHEN and SYDVKM. The CDR3 is made up of 14 amino acids. The CDR3 sequence is CASSVTGSYNEQFF. In DNA form, the CDR3 reads TGTGCCAGCAGTGTGACAGGTTCCTACAATGAGCAGTTCTTC.

This clonotype was counted a few times. CDR3 amino acids: CASSQGQGVHEQYF. The DNA for the CDR3 is TGTGCCAGCAGCCAGGGACAGGGGGTCCACGAGCAGTACTTC. The chain is built from TRBV7-2 and TRBJ2-7, with 11 bases aligning to TRBD1. The CDR3 length is 14 residues. Trimming cost V 5 bases and J 5 bases; bases outside gene matches: 5. Germline assignment: CDR1 SGHTA and CDR2 FQGNSA.

The CDR3 DNA is TGTGCCAGCAGCGGACAGGCAGCTAGCACAGATACGCAGTATTTT. Residues: CASSGQAASTDTQYF. The chain employs TRBV6-2 or TRBV6-3 and TRBJ2-3, with 7 bases that match TRBD1. The CDR3 has 15 residues. With V trimmed by 6 bases and J by 0 bases, 6 bases remained unmatched. From germline, CDR1 is MNHEY and CDR2 SVGEGT.

This clonotype was detected only a few times. This chain joins TRBV7-2 and TRBJ2-1; D unclear. The germline CDR1 and CDR2 sequences are SGHTA and FQGNSA. Between the trimmed V and J ends, which lost 3 bases and 10 bases, there was a span of 10 bases. The CDR3 is 12 amino acids. The CDR3 region has the DNA TGTGCCAGCAGCTTTGTTGCAGCCGAGCAGTTCTTC. Translation gives CASSFVAAEQFF.